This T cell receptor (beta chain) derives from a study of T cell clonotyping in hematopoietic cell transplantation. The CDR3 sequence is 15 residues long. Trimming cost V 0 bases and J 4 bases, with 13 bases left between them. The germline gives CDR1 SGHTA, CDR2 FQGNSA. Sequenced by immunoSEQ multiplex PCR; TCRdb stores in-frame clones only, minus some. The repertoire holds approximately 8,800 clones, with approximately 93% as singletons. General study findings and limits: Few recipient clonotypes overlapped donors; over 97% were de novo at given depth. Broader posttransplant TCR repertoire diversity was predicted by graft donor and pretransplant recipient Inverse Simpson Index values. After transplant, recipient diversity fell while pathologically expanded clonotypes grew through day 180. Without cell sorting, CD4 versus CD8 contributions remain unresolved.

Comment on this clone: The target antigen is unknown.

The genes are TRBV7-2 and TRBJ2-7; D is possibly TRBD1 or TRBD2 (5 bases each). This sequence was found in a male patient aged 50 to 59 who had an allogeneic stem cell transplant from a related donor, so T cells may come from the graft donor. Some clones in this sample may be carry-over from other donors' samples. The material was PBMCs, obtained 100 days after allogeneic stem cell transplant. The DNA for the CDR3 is TGTGCCAGCAGCTTAGCGGGGAGCAGGGTTTACGAGCAGTACTTC. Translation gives CASSLAGSRVYEQYF.